A single sample gave rise to the 17 T cell receptor beta chains below, sequenced in a study of cytomegalovirus exposure and HLA in healthy donors. Researchers ran the PCR with 60 Vbeta and 13 Jbeta primers. Using immunoSEQ multiplex PCR, the repertoire was profiled, and TCRdb retains in-frame clones only, with some absent. The sample holds tens of thousands of clones, 85% seen once. The sample was PBMCs. Source of these receptors: a female donor in good health and CMV-seronegative.

J is TRBJ2-7 and V is TRBV4-1; D might be TRBD2 (5 bases). The CDR3 has 14 residues. Germline CDR1 and CDR2: MGHRA and YSYEKL. V was shortened by 2 bases and J by 2 bases, with 10 bases between the two germline ends. The CDR3 spells CASSQTGVPYEQYF. Written as DNA, the CDR3 is TGCGCCAGCAGCCAAACCGGGGTCCCCTACGAGCAGTACTTC.

This chain connects TRBV5-1 to TRBJ2-2; D possibly corresponds to TRBD1 (5 bases). Germline V gene data show CDR1 as SGHRS and CDR2 as YFSETQ. V lost 0 bases and J 1 base, leaving 10 bases between the germline ends. This CDR3 spans 16 amino acids. CDR3 in DNA: TGCGCCAGCAGCTTGGGGCAGGGCGGGAACACCGGGGAGCTGTTTTTT. It codes for CASSLGQGGNTGELFF.

This clone was counted a single time. V and J are TRBV7-9 and TRBJ2-7; TRBD2 is a possible D gene (6 bases). There are 14 residues in the CDR3. Trimming took 5 bases from V and 2 from J, leaving 13 bases between them. From germline, CDR1 is SEHNR and CDR2 FQNEAQ (reference sequence). CDR3 residues: CASSPGTVPYEQYF. Written as DNA, the CDR3 is TGTGCCAGCAGCCCCGGGACTGTTCCCTACGAGCAGTACTTC.

The V call is TRBV19, the J call TRBJ1-2; 8 nucleotides match TRBD1. Germline trimming cut 3 bases from V and 8 bases from J; bases unmatched to any gene: 8. The CDR3 consists of 14 residues. Germline loops: CDR1 LNHDA, CDR2 SQIVND (reference sequence). This chain's CDR3 is CASSIGQGARGYTF. In DNA, the CDR3 is TGTGCCAGTAGTATCGGCCAGGGGGCGCGCGGCTACACCTTC.

The V call is TRBV5-1, the J call TRBJ2-1; tentative D call: TRBD1 (5 bases). V was clipped by 4 bases and J by 0 bases, with 11 bases between them. This CDR3 region has 15 residues. Germline CDR1 reads SGHRS; CDR2 reads YFSETQ. In DNA, the CDR3 is TGCGCCAGCAGCCAGGGTCGGAGCTCCTACAATGAGCAGTTCTTC. Translated, it gives CASSQGRSSYNEQFF.

J is TRBJ1-6 and V is TRBV28; maybe TRBD1 (6 bases). The germline V and J ends were trimmed by 6 bases and 7 bases, with 13 bases remaining between them. Germline V lookup: CDR1 MDHEN, CDR2 SYDVKM. CDR3 length: 14 amino acids. CDR3 residues: CASRRDTPNSPLHF. For the CDR3, the DNA is TGTGCCAGCAGGAGGGACACTCCAAATTCACCCCTCCACTTT. Full variable domain (outside the CDR3, taken from reference TRBV28 and TRBJ1-6): DVKVTQSSRYLVKRTGEKVFLECVQDMDHENMFWYRQDPGLGLRLIYFSYDVKMKEKGDIPEGYSVSREKKERFSLILESASTNQTSMYLCASRRDTPNSPLHFGNGTRLTVT.

This sequence joins TRBV4-3 and TRBJ1-5, with TRBD1 as a possible D gene (6 bases). The CDR3 totals 14 residues. The V and J ends lost 0 bases and 8 bases respectively, with 11 bases between them. Germline V gene sequence: CDR1 LGHNA, CDR2 YSLEER. The CDR3 coding sequence is TGCGCCAGCAGCCAAGAGGCACAGGGTGAGCCCCAGCATTTT. Translated, it gives CASSQEAQGEPQHF.

The chain carries TRBV7-2 and TRBJ1-2, with a tentative D call TRBD1 (5 bases). The length of the CDR3 is 14 residues. Germline V gives CDR1 SGHTA, CDR2 FQGNSA. V lost 1 base to trimming and J lost 1 base, with 7 bases between them. In DNA form, the CDR3 reads TGTGCCAGCAGCTTAGGACAGATTAACTATGGCTACACCTTC. It yields the protein CASSLGQINYGYTF.

The chain couples TRBV2 to TRBJ1-1; D may be TRBD1 (6 bases). The CDR3 sequence is 13 residues long. With 6 bases removed from V and 6 bases from J, the gap between germline ends came to 14 bases. CDR1 SNHLY and CDR2 FYNNEI come from the germline V gene. CDR3 region: CASRPWGLPEAFF. For the CDR3, the DNA is TGTGCCAGCAGGCCGTGGGGGCTCCCTGAAGCTTTCTTT.

The rearrangement joins TRBV10-3 to TRBJ2-5, with 13 bases lining up with TRBD2. The DNA matches TRBJ2-7 better at its end, which makes the J call doubtful. The CDR3 consists of 15 residues. CDR1 and CDR2 (germline): ENHRY, SYGVKD. DNA for the CDR3: TGTGCCATCAGCTCTACTAGCGGGAGGGCCCACGAGCAGTACTTC. The encoded protein is CAISSTSGRAHEQYF.

This sequence joins TRBV6-6 and TRBJ1-5, with no clear D. The germline V gene encodes CDR1 MNHNY and CDR2 SVGAGI (reference sequence). The CDR3 totals 14 residues. The germline V and J ends were trimmed by 4 bases and 7 bases, with 14 bases remaining between them. CDR3 sequence reads: CASSLGGEGQPQHF. The CDR3 DNA is TGTGCCAGCAGTTTAGGAGGAGAGGGCCAGCCCCAGCATTTT.

This clone has just one count. J is TRBJ2-3 and V is TRBV7-8; 7 bases agree with TRBD2. This CDR3 contains 15 residues. CDR1 is SGHVS and CDR2 is FQNEAQ in the germline V gene. Germline trimming cut 5 bases from V and 2 bases from J; bases unmatched to any gene: 7. In nucleotides, the CDR3 is TGTGCCAGCAGCAAACCGGGACTAACCACAGATACGCAGTATTTT. It encodes CASSKPGLTTDTQYF. Supplemented by reference TRBV7-8 and TRBJ2-3, the full variable domain reads GAGVSQSPRYKVAKRGQDVALRCDPISGHVSLFWYQQALGQGPEFLTYFQNEAQLDKSGLPSDRFFAERPEGSVSTLKIQRTQQEDSAVYLCASSKPGLTTDTQYFGPGTRLTVL.

The rearrangement links TRBV9 to TRBJ2-1; 10 positions match TRBD1. CDR1 is SGDLS, CDR2 YYNGEE, per germline. V shed 0 bases and J 12 bases; nucleotides not matched to a gene: 12. This CDR3 region has 16 residues. The CDR3: CASSVEDGTGALRQFF. The CDR3 DNA is TGTGCCAGCAGCGTAGAGGACGGGACAGGGGCCCTACGGCAGTTCTTC.

The chain links TRBV27 to TRBJ1-1; D remains unclear. The CDR3 runs 15 residues. Germline assignment: CDR1 MNHEY and CDR2 SMNVEV (reference sequence). Trimming stripped 5 bases from V and 1 base from J, with 14 bases between. Here the CDR3 reads CASSVTTTPNTEAFF. The CDR3 DNA reads as TGTGCCAGCAGTGTGACAACCACGCCGAACACTGAAGCTTTCTTT.

The gene calls are TRBV7-2 and TRBJ1-5; 9 nucleotides align to TRBD1. This CDR3 spans 14 amino acids. In germline, CDR1 is SGHTA, CDR2 FQGNSA. After removal of 1 base from V and 6 bases from J, the junction contained 1 base not matched to a gene. CDR3 sequence: CASSLVQGAQPQHF. DNA for the CDR3: TGTGCCAGCAGCTTAGTACAGGGGGCTCAGCCCCAGCATTTT.

This clone is a singleton in its sample. V and J are TRBV18 and TRBJ2-1, with D maybe TRBD1 (5 bases). Between the trimmed V and J ends, which lost 3 bases and 10 bases, there was a span of 13 bases. The CDR3 runs 13 residues. Germline CDR1 and CDR2: KGHSH and LQKENI. The CDR3 reads CASSPGQGYEQFF. CDR3 DNA sequence: TGTGCCAGCTCACCGGGTCAGGGATACGAGCAGTTCTTC.

The gene calls are TRBV27 and TRBJ2-3; 14 nucleotides line up with TRBD2. The germline V gene has CDR1 MNHEY and CDR2 SMNVEV (reference sequence). The CDR3 has 20 residues. The junction had 8 bases not matched to a gene; V was cut back by 0 bases and J by 0 bases. The CDR3 sequence: CASSLSGTSGSRTSTDTQYF. The CDR3 nucleotides are TGTGCCAGCAGTTTATCCGGGACTAGCGGGAGCCGAACTAGCACAGATACGCAGTATTTT.